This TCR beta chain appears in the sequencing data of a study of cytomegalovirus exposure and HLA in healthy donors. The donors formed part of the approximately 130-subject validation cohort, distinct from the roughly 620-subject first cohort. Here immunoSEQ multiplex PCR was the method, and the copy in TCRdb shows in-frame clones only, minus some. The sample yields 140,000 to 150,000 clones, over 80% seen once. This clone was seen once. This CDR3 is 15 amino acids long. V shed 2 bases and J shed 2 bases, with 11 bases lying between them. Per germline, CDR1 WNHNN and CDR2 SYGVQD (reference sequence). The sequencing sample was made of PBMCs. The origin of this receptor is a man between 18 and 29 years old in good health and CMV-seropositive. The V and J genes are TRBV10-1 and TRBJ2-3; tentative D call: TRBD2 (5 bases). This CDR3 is CASSEHDGITDTQYF. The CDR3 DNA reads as TGCGCCAGCAGTGAGCACGACGGGATCACAGATACGCAGTATTTT.